This T cell receptor (beta chain) was found in a study of long-term antiretroviral therapy in people with HIV. Turning to the study itself: Samples from the earliest time points predate the 2015 immediate-ART recommendation by about a decade.

Germline assignment: CDR1 SGHAT and CDR2 FQNNGV. The V end lost 1 base, the J end lost 0 bases, and 13 bases lay between the germline ends. The CDR3 is 17 amino acids. About this clone itself: What it binds is not known.

At least one PBMC sample before ART and at least two after were required. Study results and limitations: Relative to transplant donor controls, diversity remained lower despite increasing after ART.

The run of the v3.0 immunoSEQ assay was at survey level. Clones were sequenced by immunoSEQ multiplex PCR, and TCRdb holds only the in-frame ones, with some missing. The sample comprises about 36,000 clones, approximately 80% of which are singletons, and 4.5% to 6% rests with the top ten. The sequence derives from a man aged 30-40 years with HIV. V is TRBV11-2 and J is TRBJ2-1; D call uncertain. The material sequenced was unsorted PBMCs, taken 3.4 years after starting antiretroviral therapy. The CDR3 loop reads CASSLVLLTSSYNEQFF. CDR3 nucleotide sequence: TGTGCCAGCAGCTTAGTGCTTCTTACCAGCTCCTACAATGAGCAGTTCTTC.